This entry lists 11 T cell receptor beta chains sequenced from one sample in a study of blood T cells in healthy people across ages. A sample-barcoded 5' primer and a J-beta primer mix were used in a second PCR of roughly 6 to 12 cycles. Each CDR3 protein gets one entry after TCRdb re-called the 5' RACE reads with MiXCR. The table records approximately 820,000 distinct CDR3 sequences, roughly 44% of them present only once. The material sequenced was blood. These receptor sequences come from a man aged 60-69 years in good health.

The V and J genes are TRBV5-1 and TRBJ2-6, with TRBD1 matching 10 bases. CDR3 length equals 18 residues. Germline CDR1 SGHRS, CDR2 YFSETQ. Losses at the gene ends were 4 bases for V and 2 bases for J; bases not matched to a gene: 9. CDR3 amino acids: CASSRTGTGATGANVLTF. CDR3 coding DNA: TGCGCCAGCAGCCGGACCGGGACAGGGGCAACTGGGGCCAACGTCCTGACTTTC.

The genes are TRBV5-1 and TRBJ1-1; D perhaps matches TRBD1 (6 bases). The CDR3 covers 14 residues. V gave up 0 bases and J gave up 3 bases, with 9 bases separating them. The germline gives CDR1 SGHRS, CDR2 YFSETQ. The CDR3 DNA reads as TGCGCCAGCAGCTTGGACCCAGGGGACACTGAAGCTTTCTTT. It codes for CASSLDPGDTEAFF.

This rearrangement joins TRBV5-1 to TRBJ2-5; D assignment may be TRBD1 or TRBD2 (6 bases each). The CDR3 runs to 16 residues. Germline loops: CDR1 SGHRS, CDR2 YFSETQ. V dropped 0 bases and J dropped 2 bases, with 14 bases sitting between them. Here the CDR3 reads CASSLARGAEQETQYF. In nucleotides, the CDR3 is TGCGCCAGCAGCTTGGCGAGGGGGGCGGAACAAGAGACCCAGTACTTC. Together with reference TRBV5-1 and TRBJ2-5, the CDR3 gives the full variable domain: KAGVTQTPRYLIKTRGQQVTLSCSPISGHRSVSWYQQTPGQGLQFLFEYFSETQRNKGNFPGRFSGRQFSNSRSEMNVSTLELGDSALYLCASSLARGAEQETQYFGPGTRLLVL.

This clonotype showed up just once. This chain links TRBV18 with TRBJ1-6, with D uncertain. Germline V gene data show CDR1 as KGHSH and CDR2 as LQKENI. The CDR3 is 14 residues long. Trimming took off 1 base at V and 8 bases at J, with 9 bases between the two ends. CDR3 nucleotides: TGTGCCAGCTCACCACAGAACCGGGATTCACCCCTCCACTTT. Translating it yields CASSPQNRDSPLHF.

This chain connects TRBV3-1 to TRBJ2-1; no clear D gene. Germline loops: CDR1 LGHDT, CDR2 YNNKEL (reference sequence). The CDR3 length is 14 residues. Trimming cost V 1 base and J 3 bases, with 7 bases left between them. This CDR3 is CASSQVLVYNEQFF. CDR3 DNA: TGTGCCAGCAGCCAAGTTTTGGTCTACAATGAGCAGTTCTTC.

The V call is TRBV11-2, the J call TRBJ1-2, with 10 bases fitting TRBD1. Germline lookup yields CDR1 SGHAT and CDR2 FQNNGV. The CDR3 extends over 14 amino acids. V lost 2 bases, J lost 7 bases, and 4 bases stayed unmatched. The CDR3 nucleotides read TGTGCCAGCAGCTTAAAGGACAGGGGGAGTGGCTACACCTTC. It is translated as CASSLKDRGSGYTF.

As concerns this clonotype: One junction end does not reproduce the germline sequence, and a read error may be involved. The J gene is TRBJ1-2, the V gene TRBV20-1, with D tentatively TRBD1 (6 bases). The germline CDR1 and CDR2 sequences are DFQATT and SNEGSKA (reference sequence). CDR3 length: 16 residues. The CDR3 nucleotides are TGCAGTGCTAGATCCAACCAGGGGCCGCCTAGCTATGGCCACACCTTC. Its translation: CSARSNQGPPSYGHTF.

The chain recombines TRBV5-1 with TRBJ1-2; D remains unclear. The V end lost 7 bases, the J end lost 5 bases, and 12 bases lay between the germline ends. This CDR3 comprises 12 residues. Germline CDR1 SGHRS, CDR2 YFSETQ. CDR3 loop: CASAREGYGYTF. The CDR3 DNA sequence: TGCGCCAGCGCTCGGGAAGGATATGGCTACACCTTC.

This clonotype was seen a few times. The gene calls are TRBV11-2 and TRBJ2-7; 8 nucleotides align to TRBD1. The ends lost 2 bases at V and 1 base at J; junction bases unmatched: 16. CDR3 length: 19 amino acids. Germline assignment: CDR1 SGHAT and CDR2 FQNNGV. CDR3 protein: CASSLRVSGGAKRSYEQYF. CDR3 coding DNA: TGTGCCAGCAGCTTAAGGGTGTCAGGGGGCGCGAAGAGGTCCTACGAGCAGTACTTC.

The sample holds a few counts of this clonotype. The chain combines TRBV5-5 with TRBJ2-7; D perhaps matches TRBD1 (6 bases). Deletions cut 4 bases from V and 3 bases from J, with 17 bases between. Germline CDR1 SGHKS, CDR2 YYEKEE (reference sequence). The CDR3 runs to 15 residues. CDR3 in amino acids: CASSPHLDRNYEQYF. In nucleotides, the CDR3 is TGTGCCAGCAGCCCCCACTTGGACAGAAACTACGAGCAGTACTTC.

In the case of this clonotype: Given a much more abundant clone one base away, this may be a read error. The genes are TRBV20-1 and TRBJ1-4; D is possibly TRBD1 (5 bases). With 1 base removed from V and 7 bases from J, the gap between germline ends came to 13 bases. CDR1 is DFQATT, CDR2 SNEGSKA, per germline (reference sequence). CDR3 length equals 14 residues. The CDR3 sequence: CSARGTGRSEKLFF. CDR3 DNA sequence: TGCAGTGCTAGAGGGACGGGACGATCTGAAAAACTGTTTTTT.